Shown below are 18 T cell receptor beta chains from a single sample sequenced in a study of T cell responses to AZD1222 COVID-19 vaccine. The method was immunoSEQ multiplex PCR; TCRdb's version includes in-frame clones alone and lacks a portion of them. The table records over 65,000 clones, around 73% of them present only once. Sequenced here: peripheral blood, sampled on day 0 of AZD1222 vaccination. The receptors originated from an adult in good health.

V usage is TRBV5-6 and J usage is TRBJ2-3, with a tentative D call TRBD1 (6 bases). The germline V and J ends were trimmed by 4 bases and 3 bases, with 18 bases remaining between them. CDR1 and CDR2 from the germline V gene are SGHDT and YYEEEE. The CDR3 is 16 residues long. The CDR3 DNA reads TGTGCCAGCAGCCTCACAGGGAGTTATAATACAGATACGCAGTATTTT. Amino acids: CASSLTGSYNTDTQYF.

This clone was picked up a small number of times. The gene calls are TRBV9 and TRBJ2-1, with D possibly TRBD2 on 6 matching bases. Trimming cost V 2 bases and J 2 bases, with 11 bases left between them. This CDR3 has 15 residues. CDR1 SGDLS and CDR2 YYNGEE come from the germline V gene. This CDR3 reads CASSVAGSTYNEQFF. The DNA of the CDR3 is TGTGCCAGCAGCGTGGCGGGGAGCACCTACAATGAGCAGTTCTTC. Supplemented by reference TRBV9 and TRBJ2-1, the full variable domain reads DSGVTQTPKHLITATGQRVTLRCSPRSGDLSVYWYQQSLDQGLQFLIQYYNGEERAKGNILERFSAQQFPDLHSELNLSSLELGDSALYFCASSVAGSTYNEQFFGPGTRLTVL.

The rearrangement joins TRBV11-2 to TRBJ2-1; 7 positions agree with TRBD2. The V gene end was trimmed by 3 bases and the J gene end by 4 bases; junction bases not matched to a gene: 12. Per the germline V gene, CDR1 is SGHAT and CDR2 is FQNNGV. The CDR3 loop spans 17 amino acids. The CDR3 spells CASSFTRAGLFYNEQFF. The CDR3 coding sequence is TGTGCCAGCAGCTTTACGAGAGCGGGACTATTTTACAATGAGCAGTTCTTC.

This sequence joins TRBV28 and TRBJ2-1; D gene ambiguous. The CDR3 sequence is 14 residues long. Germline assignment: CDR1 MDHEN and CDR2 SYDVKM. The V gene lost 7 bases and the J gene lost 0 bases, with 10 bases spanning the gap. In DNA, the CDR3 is TGTGCCAGCATCGAGTCCAGCTCCTACAATGAGCAGTTCTTC. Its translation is CASIESSSYNEQFF.

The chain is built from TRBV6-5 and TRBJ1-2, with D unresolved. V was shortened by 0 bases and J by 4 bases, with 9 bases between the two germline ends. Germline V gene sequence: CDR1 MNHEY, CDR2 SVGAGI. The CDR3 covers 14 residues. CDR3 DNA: TGTGCCAGCAGTTACTCGAGTCCGAGCTATGGCTACACCTTC. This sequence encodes CASSYSSPSYGYTF.

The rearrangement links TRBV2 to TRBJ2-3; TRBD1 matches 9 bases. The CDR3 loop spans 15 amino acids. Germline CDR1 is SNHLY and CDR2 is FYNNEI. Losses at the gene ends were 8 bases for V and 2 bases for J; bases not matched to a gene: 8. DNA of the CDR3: TGTGCCAGCGGCCGGACAGGGGACAACACAGATACGCAGTATTTT. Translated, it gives CASGRTGDNTDTQYF.

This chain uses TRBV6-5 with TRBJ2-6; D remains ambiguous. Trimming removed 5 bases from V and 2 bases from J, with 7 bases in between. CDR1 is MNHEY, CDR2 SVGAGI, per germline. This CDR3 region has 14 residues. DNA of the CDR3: TGTGCCAGCAGTCCTGGGCCTGGGGCCAACGTCCTGACTTTC. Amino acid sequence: CASSPGPGANVLTF.

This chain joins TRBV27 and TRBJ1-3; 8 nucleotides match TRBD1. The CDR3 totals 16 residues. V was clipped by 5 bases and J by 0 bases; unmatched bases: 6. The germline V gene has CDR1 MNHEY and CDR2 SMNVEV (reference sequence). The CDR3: CASSPGTGFSGNTIYF. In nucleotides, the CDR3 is TGTGCCAGCAGTCCGGGGACAGGTTTCTCTGGAAACACCATATATTTT.

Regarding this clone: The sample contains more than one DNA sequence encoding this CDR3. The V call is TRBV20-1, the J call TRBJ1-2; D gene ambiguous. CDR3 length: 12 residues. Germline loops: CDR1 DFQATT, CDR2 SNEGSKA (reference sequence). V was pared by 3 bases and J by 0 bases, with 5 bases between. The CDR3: CSASDPNYGYTF. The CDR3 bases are TGCAGTGCTAGTGACCCTAACTATGGCTACACCTTC.

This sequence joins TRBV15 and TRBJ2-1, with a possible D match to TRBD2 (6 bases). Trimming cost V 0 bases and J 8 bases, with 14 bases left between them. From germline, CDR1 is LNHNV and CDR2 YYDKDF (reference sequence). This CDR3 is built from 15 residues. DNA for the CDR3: TGTGCCACCAGCAGAGATAGGGCGGGAAGAGATGAGCAGTTCTTC. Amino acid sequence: CATSRDRAGRDEQFF.

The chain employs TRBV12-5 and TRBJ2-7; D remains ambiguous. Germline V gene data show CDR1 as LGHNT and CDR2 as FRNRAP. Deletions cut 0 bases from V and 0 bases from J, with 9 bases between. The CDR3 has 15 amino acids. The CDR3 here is CASGLVHDISYEQYF. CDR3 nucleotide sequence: TGTGCTAGTGGTTTGGTACATGACATCTCCTACGAGCAGTACTTC.

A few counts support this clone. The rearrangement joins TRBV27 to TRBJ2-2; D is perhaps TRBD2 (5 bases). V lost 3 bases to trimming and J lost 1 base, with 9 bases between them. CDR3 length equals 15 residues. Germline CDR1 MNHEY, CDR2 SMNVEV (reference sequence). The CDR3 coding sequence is TGTGCCAGCAGTTTGAGGGCCATGAACACCGGGGAGCTGTTTTTT. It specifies CASSLRAMNTGELFF.

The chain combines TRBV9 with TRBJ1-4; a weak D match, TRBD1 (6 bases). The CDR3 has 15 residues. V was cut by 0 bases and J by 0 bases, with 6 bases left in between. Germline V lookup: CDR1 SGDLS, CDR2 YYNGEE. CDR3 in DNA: TGTGCCAGCAGCGTAGGGACAGCAACTAATGAAAAACTGTTTTTT. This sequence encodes CASSVGTATNEKLFF.

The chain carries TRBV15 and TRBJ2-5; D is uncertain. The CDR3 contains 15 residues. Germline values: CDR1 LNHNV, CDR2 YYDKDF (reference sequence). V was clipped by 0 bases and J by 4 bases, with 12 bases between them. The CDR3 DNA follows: TGTGCCACCAGCAGAGACCCGGCGGCCTTAGAGACCCAGTACTTC. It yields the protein CATSRDPAALETQYF. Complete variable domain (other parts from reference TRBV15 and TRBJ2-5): DAMVIQNPRYQVTQFGKPVTLSCSQTLNHNVMYWYQQKSSQAPKLLFHYYDKDFNNEADTPDNFQSRRPNTSFCFLDIRSPGLGDTAMYLCATSRDPAALETQYFGPGTRLLVL.

In DNA, the CDR3 is TGTGCCAGCAGTTTAGCACAGGGTGGCAATCAGCCCCAGCATTTT. Its protein is CASSLAQGGNQPQHF. The genes are TRBV28 and TRBJ1-5; a weak D match, TRBD1 (6 bases). Deletions cut 2 bases from V and 2 bases from J, with 10 bases between. The CDR3 extends over 15 amino acids. Germline lookup yields CDR1 MDHEN and CDR2 SYDVKM.

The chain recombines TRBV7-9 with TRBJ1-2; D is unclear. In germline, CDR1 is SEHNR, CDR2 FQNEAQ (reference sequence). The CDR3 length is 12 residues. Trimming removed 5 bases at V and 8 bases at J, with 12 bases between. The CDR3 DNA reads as TGTGCCAGCAGCCGGGAAGATCTGGGCTACACCTTC. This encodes CASSREDLGYTF.

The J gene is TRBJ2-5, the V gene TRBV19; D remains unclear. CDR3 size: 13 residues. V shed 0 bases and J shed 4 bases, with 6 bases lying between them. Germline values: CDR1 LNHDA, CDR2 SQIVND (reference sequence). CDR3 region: CASSIEGGETQYF. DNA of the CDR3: TGTGCCAGTAGTATAGAGGGTGGAGAGACCCAGTACTTC.

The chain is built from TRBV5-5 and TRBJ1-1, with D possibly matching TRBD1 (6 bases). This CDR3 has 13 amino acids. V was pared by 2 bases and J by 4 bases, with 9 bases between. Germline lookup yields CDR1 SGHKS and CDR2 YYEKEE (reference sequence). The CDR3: CASSFHRATEAFF. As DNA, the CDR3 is TGTGCCAGCAGCTTTCACAGGGCCACTGAAGCTTTCTTT.